The clone carrying this TCR beta chain was recorded at least ten times. Between the trimmed V and J ends, which lost 1 base and 5 bases, there was a span of 6 bases. Germline V gene lookup returns CDR1 SGHTA and CDR2 FQGNSA. The CDR3 extends over 12 amino acids. These data belong to a study of molecular identifiers for immune sequencing clone quantification. TCRdb reprocessed the PCR reads with MiXCR, giving one entry per CDR3 protein. Among about 97,000 distinct CDR3 sequences listed, about 24% were seen once. The chain recombines TRBV7-2 with TRBJ2-7; D gene uncertain. Sequenced material: naive CD8+ T cells from blood, with Jurkat cell RNA spiked in. The sample's subset: FACS-sorted CD8+CD4-CCR7+CD45RA+ naive T cells. The receptor comes from a human donor in good health. Some libraries in this study had Jurkat cell RNA spiked in. This chain's CDR3 is CASSLVGDEQYF. In DNA form, the CDR3 reads TGTGCCAGCAGCTTAGTCGGTGACGAGCAGTACTTC.